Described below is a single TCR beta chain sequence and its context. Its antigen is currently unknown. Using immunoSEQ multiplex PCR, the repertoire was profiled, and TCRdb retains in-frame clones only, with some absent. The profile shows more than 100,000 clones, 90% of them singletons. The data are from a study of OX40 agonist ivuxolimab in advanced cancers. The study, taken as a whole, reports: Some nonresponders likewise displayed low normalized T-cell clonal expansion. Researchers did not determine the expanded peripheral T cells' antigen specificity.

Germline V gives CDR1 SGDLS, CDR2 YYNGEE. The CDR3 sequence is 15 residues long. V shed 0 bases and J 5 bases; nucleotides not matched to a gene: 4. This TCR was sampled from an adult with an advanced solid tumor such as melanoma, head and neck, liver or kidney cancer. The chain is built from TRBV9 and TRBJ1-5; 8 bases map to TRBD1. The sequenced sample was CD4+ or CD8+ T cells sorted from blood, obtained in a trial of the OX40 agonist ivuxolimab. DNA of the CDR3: TGTGCCAGCAGCGTAGACGGACAGGGTCATCAGCCCCAGCATTTT. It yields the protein CASSVDGQGHQPQHF. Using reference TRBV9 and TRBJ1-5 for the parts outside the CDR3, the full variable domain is DSGVTQTPKHLITATGQRVTLRCSPRSGDLSVYWYQQSLDQGLQFLIQYYNGEERAKGNILERFSAQQFPDLHSELNLSSLELGDSALYFCASSVDGQGHQPQHFGDGTRLSIL.